This entry lists 24 T cell receptor beta chains sequenced from one sample in a study of blood T cell repertoires in COVID-19. Assay used: immunoSEQ multiplex PCR; TCRdb lists only in-frame clones, some missing. The sample contains roughly 68,000 clones, roughly 90% of which appear only once. Sequenced sample: peripheral blood. These receptors were taken from a man in his forties or fifties with COVID-19, enrolled during active disease.

For this clone: It is unclear where the CDR3 begins or ends on the DNA, so no DNA is shown, and the CDR3 is as TCRdb lists it. This rearrangement joins TRBV19 to TRBJ2-2; the D call in the table, TRBD1, was not verified against the DNA. With termini counted, the CDR3 has 15 amino acids. Germline CDR1 reads LNHDA; CDR2 reads SQIVND (reference sequence). The CDR3 sequence is CASTSGQYSTGELFF.

This chain uses TRBV10-3 with TRBJ2-7, with TRBD1 matching 7 bases. Germline assignment: CDR1 ENHRY and CDR2 SYGVKD. V shed 6 bases and J 7 bases; nucleotides not matched to a gene: 6. The CDR3 length is 12 residues. The CDR3 DNA reads TGTGCCATCAGCGACAGGGTTGGGGAGCAGTACTTC. Translation gives CAISDRVGEQYF.

The chain joins TRBV6-1 to TRBJ2-2; 12 bases line up with TRBD2. Germline trimming cut 0 bases from V and 8 bases from J; bases unmatched to any gene: 7. The germline V gene has CDR1 MNHNS and CDR2 SASEGT. The CDR3 runs to 17 residues. For the CDR3, the DNA is TGTGCCAGCAGTGAAGCCGCACTAGCGGGGGGCTGGGGGGAGCTGTTTTTT. Translated, it gives CASSEAALAGGWGELFF.

The rearrangement uses TRBV27 and TRBJ1-6; D remains ambiguous. This CDR3 has 13 amino acids. Germline CDR1 is MNHEY and CDR2 is SMNVEV (reference sequence). The V end lost 5 bases, the J end lost 8 bases, and 10 bases lay between the germline ends. This chain's CDR3 is CASSPHIDSPLHF. In nucleotides, the CDR3 is TGTGCCAGCAGTCCGCATATAGATTCACCCCTCCACTTT.

The CDR3: CASSSGTGGPTEAFF. The DNA for the CDR3 is TGCGCCAGCAGCTCCGGGACAGGGGGCCCCACTGAAGCTTTCTTT. The V gene is TRBV5-1, the J gene TRBJ1-1; 12 bases agree with TRBD1. V was clipped by 3 bases and J by 4 bases; unmatched bases: 4. Germline CDR1 is SGHRS and CDR2 is YFSETQ. The CDR3 sequence is 15 residues long.

This clone was recorded only once. V gene TRBV2 combines with J gene TRBJ1-1, with D maybe TRBD1 (6 bases). Per germline, CDR1 SNHLY and CDR2 FYNNEI. This CDR3 has 14 residues. Trimming removed 7 bases from V and 1 base from J, with 13 bases in between. The CDR3 here is CASTIGTRNTEAFF. CDR3 DNA: TGTGCCAGCACTATAGGGACACGGAACACTGAAGCTTTCTTT.

The CDR3 nucleotides read TGTGCCAGCTCCAGGCTGGACAGGGGAAATTCACCCCTCCACTTT. This codes for CASSRLDRGNSPLHF. This rearrangement joins TRBV28 to TRBJ1-6; the match to TRBD1 covers 9 bases. There are 15 residues in the CDR3. CDR1 MDHEN and CDR2 SYDVKM come from the germline V gene. V lost 8 bases, J lost 7 bases, and 9 bases stayed unmatched.

This clone was recorded a few times. The chain carries TRBV2 and TRBJ2-3, with 7 bases fitting TRBD1. CDR3 length equals 18 residues. Trimming at V came to 7 bases and at J to 2 bases, leaving 18 bases not matched to a gene. CDR1 is SNHLY and CDR2 is FYNNEI in the germline V gene. This chain's CDR3 is CASKAQAGARGYTDTQYF. The DNA of the CDR3 is TGTGCCAGCAAGGCCCAGGCAGGAGCCAGGGGGTACACAGATACGCAGTATTTT.

This chain uses TRBV27 with TRBJ1-2; the match to TRBD1 covers 10 bases. The trim removed 0 bases at V and 1 base at J, leaving 2 bases unmatched. The CDR3 is made up of 16 amino acids. The germline V gene has CDR1 MNHEY and CDR2 SMNVEV (reference sequence). DNA for the CDR3: TGTGCCAGCAGTTTATCGGGACAGGGGCATAACTATGGCTACACCTTC. Translation gives CASSLSGQGHNYGYTF.

This chain connects TRBV7-2 to TRBJ2-3; 8 nucleotides align to TRBD2. The CDR3 is 15 residues long. V trimming: 4 bases; J trimming: 2 bases; junction bases outside the gene matches: 5. Germline V gives CDR1 SGHTA, CDR2 FQGNSA. The CDR3 nucleotides are TGTGCCAGCAGCTGGGGCGGGGGGTACACAGATACGCAGTATTTT. It yields the protein CASSWGGGYTDTQYF.

This chain links TRBV30 with TRBJ1-6; no clear D. This CDR3 contains 12 residues. Germline values: CDR1 GTSNPN, CDR2 SVGIG (reference sequence). V dropped 0 bases and J dropped 9 bases, with 6 bases sitting between them. The CDR3 is CAWSVPGSPLHF. In DNA form, the CDR3 reads TGTGCCTGGAGTGTACCCGGTTCACCCCTCCACTTT.

The V and J genes are TRBV3-1 (or the pseudogene TRBV3-2) and TRBJ1-3, with no clear D. The CDR3 has 17 residues. V was cut by 2 bases and J by 0 bases, with 14 bases left in between. Germline V gene data show CDR1 as LGHDT and CDR2 as YNNKEL (reference sequence). The CDR3 DNA sequence: TGTGCCAGCAGCCAATGGGCAGCCGCAAACTCTGGAAACACCATATATTTT. Translation gives CASSQWAAANSGNTIYF.

The rearrangement links TRBV21-1 to TRBJ1-2; the tabulated D call, TRBD1, remains unverified against the DNA. TRBV21-1 is a known pseudogene. The CDR3 has 19 residues. The CDR3 DNA reads TGTGCCAGCAGCAAAGACCCTTTGGCGACACTTTCAGGGGGTTATGGCTACACCTTC. It translates to CASSKDPLATLSGGYGYTF.

The V gene is TRBV20-1, the J gene TRBJ2-7, with 7 bases lining up with TRBD1. CDR1 and CDR2 (germline): DFQATT, SNEGSKA (reference sequence). The CDR3 has 11 amino acids. Trimming cost V 7 bases and J 12 bases; bases outside gene matches: 12. The CDR3 loop is CSGTPGTVVYF. CDR3 nucleotide sequence: TGCAGTGGGACCCCGGGGACAGTAGTGTACTTC.

The chain couples TRBV6-6 to TRBJ1-1; perhaps TRBD1 as D (5 bases). Germline CDR1 MNHNY, CDR2 SVGAGI (reference sequence). The CDR3 length is 14 residues. V was pared by 10 bases and J by 0 bases, with 15 bases between. In DNA, the CDR3 is TGTGCCACTAGGGCAACAGGTTTGAACACTGAAGCTTTCTTT. As protein: CATRATGLNTEAFF.

V gene TRBV3-1 (or the pseudogene TRBV3-2) combines with J gene TRBJ2-5; D is undetermined. The ends were cut back, 4 bases at V and 4 bases at J, with 19 bases in the middle. Germline loops: CDR1 LGHDT, CDR2 YNNKEL (reference sequence). The CDR3 has 16 amino acids. The CDR3 DNA reads as TGTGCCAGCAGCCCTGACGGCGGTACGCAGTCAGAGACCCAGTACTTC. As protein: CASSPDGGTQSETQYF.

The chain joins TRBV6-6 to TRBJ2-2; maybe TRBD2 (5 bases). Germline CDR1 MNHNY, CDR2 SVGAGI (reference sequence). V lost 8 bases, J lost 7 bases, and 17 bases lay in between. This CDR3 has 14 residues. The CDR3 is CASRKQFAGGELFF. DNA for the CDR3: TGTGCCAGCCGCAAACAGTTTGCGGGCGGGGAGCTGTTTTTT.

This sequence joins TRBV7-9 and TRBJ1-1; the D gene is possibly TRBD1 (6 bases). V dropped 5 bases and J dropped 11 bases, with 18 bases sitting between them. Germline CDR1 SEHNR, CDR2 FQNEAQ (reference sequence). The CDR3 runs 13 residues. The CDR3 DNA follows: TGTGCCAGCAGCCCGACCGGGACAAAAAAGGCTTTCTTT. This translates into CASSPTGTKKAFF.

The chain is built from TRBV12-3 or TRBV12-4 and TRBJ1-6; D is perhaps TRBD1 (5 bases). The CDR3 length is 13 residues. The V and J ends lost 5 bases and 6 bases respectively, with 8 bases between them. This CDR3 reads CASSRQRNSPLHF. The CDR3 nucleotides read TGTGCCAGCAGTAGACAGCGTAATTCACCCCTCCACTTT.

The genes are TRBV9 and TRBJ2-3; TRBD2 agrees at 8 bases. Germline CDR1 is SGDLS and CDR2 is YYNGEE. The CDR3 has 14 residues. V trimming: 3 bases; J trimming: 6 bases; junction bases outside the gene matches: 6. For the CDR3, the DNA is TGTGCCAGCAGCGCCCGAGCGGGGGAGGATACGCAGTATTTT. Translated: CASSARAGEDTQYF. Based on the CDR3 plus reference TRBV9 and TRBJ2-3, the full variable domain is DSGVTQTPKHLITATGQRVTLRCSPRSGDLSVYWYQQSLDQGLQFLIQYYNGEERAKGNILERFSAQQFPDLHSELNLSSLELGDSALYFCASSARAGEDTQYFGPGTRLTVL.

V gene TRBV19 combines with J gene TRBJ2-7, with no clear D. Trimming cost V 5 bases and J 3 bases, with 11 bases left between them. The CDR3 consists of 13 residues. Germline assignment: CDR1 LNHDA and CDR2 SQIVND (reference sequence). The CDR3 DNA reads as TGTGCCAGTAGTTTCAGTTTACACTACGAGCAGTACTTC. Translating gives CASSFSLHYEQYF. Looking up the rest from reference TRBV19 and TRBJ2-7 gives the full variable domain: DGGITQSPKYLFRKEGQNVTLSCEQNLNHDAMYWYRQDPGQGLRLIYYSQIVNDFQKGDIAEGYSVSREKKESFPLTVTSAQKNPTAFYLCASSFSLHYEQYFGPGTRLTVT.

The CDR3 nucleotides read TGTGCCAGCAGCTTCCAGGGAAAAAACATTCAGTACTTC. Translation gives CASSFQGKNIQYF. The gene calls are TRBV11-2 and TRBJ2-4; a possible D gene is TRBD1 (5 bases). This CDR3 has 13 residues. Trimming removed 3 bases at V and 4 bases at J, with 7 bases between. CDR1 SGHAT and CDR2 FQNNGV come from the germline V gene.

CDR3 residues: CASSEFQGGNTDTQYF. CDR3 nucleotide sequence: TGTGCCAGCAGTGAATTTCAGGGGGGAAACACAGATACGCAGTATTTT. The J gene is TRBJ2-3, the V gene TRBV6-1, with a tentative D call TRBD1 (7 bases). This CDR3 spans 16 amino acids. The V gene lost 2 bases and the J gene lost 2 bases, with 14 bases spanning the gap. In germline, CDR1 is MNHNS, CDR2 SASEGT.

This chain joins TRBV27 and TRBJ1-2; 7 bases are a match to TRBD1. V lost 5 bases and J lost 4; bases outside the gene matches: 10. This CDR3 is built from 15 residues. Germline loops: CDR1 MNHEY, CDR2 SMNVEV (reference sequence). The DNA for the CDR3 is TGTGCCAGCAGTCCTAAGCCGCAGGGGGTCTATGGCTACACCTTC. Amino acid sequence: CASSPKPQGVYGYTF.